This paragraph covers one T cell receptor beta chain sequence. The antigen remains unidentified. This entry is derived from a study of T cell responses to AZD1222 COVID-19 vaccine. Study-level results: Regions left unmutated in variants are reportedly the target of nearly half of spike-specific TCRs.

Generated by immunoSEQ multiplex PCR, the TCRdb table keeps only in-frame clones and is missing some. This table has 90,000 to 150,000 clones, 75% to 90% appearing once. J gave up 1 base and V 5 bases, and 4 bases lay outside the gene matches. The germline CDR1 and CDR2 sequences are SGHTA and FQGNSA. The CDR3 loop spans 14 amino acids. V and J are TRBV7-2 and TRBJ1-1, with 7 nucleotides matching TRBD1. The TCR comes from an adult who received the AZD1222 COVID-19 vaccine. Sequencing was performed on peripheral blood, taken 28 days after the second AZD1222 dose. This CDR3 is CASSPDRRNTEAFF. CDR3 sequence (DNA): TGTGCCAGCAGCCCGGACAGGCGGAACACTGAAGCTTTCTTT. The full variable domain, with the rest looked up from reference TRBV7-2 and TRBJ1-1, is GAGVSQSPSNKVTEKGKDVELRCDPISGHTALYWYRQSLGQGLEFLIYFQGNSAPDKSGLPSDRFSAERTGGSVSTLTIQRTQQEDSAVYLCASSPDRRNTEAFFGQGTRLTVV.